Detailed here is one T cell receptor (beta chain). The entry originates in a study of the immune and genomic landscape of osteosarcoma. Osteosarcoma specimens were post-treatment primary, local recurrence and metastasis tumors from poor-prognosis patients. Profiling relied on immunoSEQ multiplex PCR, and the TCRdb table lists in-frame clones only, not all of them. This repertoire shows approximately 9,400 clones, around two thirds found once; its top ten account for around 18%. The CDR3 is made up of 16 amino acids. Germline loops: CDR1 LNHNV, CDR2 YYDKDF (reference sequence). V lost 1 base and J lost 4, with 14 bases in between.

The V call is TRBV15, the J call TRBJ2-1; either TRBD1 or TRBD2 may supply D (5 bases each). The sample was osteosarcoma tumor tissue from the lung. The TCR originated in a human donor with osteosarcoma. The CDR3 DNA follows: TGTGCCACCAGCAGAGTTTACGGGGCGGCGTACAATGAGCAGTTCTTC. Protein: CATSRVYGAAYNEQFF.